This T cell receptor (beta chain) is from a study of control samples from healthy donors and cancer patients. V trimming: 1 base; J trimming: 4 bases; junction bases outside the gene matches: 5. The germline V gene has CDR1 SGDLS and CDR2 YYNGEE. The CDR3 length is 18 residues. The data were produced by immunoSEQ multiplex PCR, yet TCRdb's version contains in-frame clones alone and is incomplete. The sample gives roughly 59,000 clones, roughly nine tenths of which show up once; 1.7% is in the top ten. The chain links TRBV9 to TRBJ2-2, with 15 nucleotides matching TRBD2. The receptor was derived from a man aged 40-55 years with colorectal cancer. The sequenced sample consisted of PBMCs. CDR3 nucleotide sequence: TGTGCCAGCAGCGTAAAAGGGACTAGCGGGGGGAGCACCGGGGAGCTGTTTTTT. Its translation is CASSVKGTSGGSTGELFF.